Described below is a single T cell receptor beta chain sequence and its context. Its specificity is unknown. The sample belongs to a study of T cells in Graves' hyperthyroidism and ophthalmopathy. The study, taken as a whole, reports: Using 13 V-J features, a model discriminated ophthalmopathy from stable hyperthyroidism. Expanded thyroid clonotypes (above 0.001) were mostly also found in blood.

Germline V gene sequence: CDR1 SQVTM, CDR2 ANQGSEA. The CDR3 extends over 14 amino acids. J was trimmed by 4 bases and V by 4 bases; bases with no gene match: 8. Amplified TCR beta CDR3 regions derived from RNA transcripts. Carried out on the TCR CDR3, a first-round RT-PCR used the HTBI primer set. Via MiXCR, TCRdb re-called the multiplex PCR reads, giving one row per CDR3 protein. This repertoire shows over 700,000 distinct CDR3 sequences, around 40% found once; its top ten account for 30% to 40%. The source of this sequence is a middle-aged woman with Graves' hyperthyroidism. Sample: blood. The chain employs TRBV29-1 and TRBJ2-5; 8 nucleotides match TRBD2. CDR3 sequence reads: CSVGRLSGRETQYF. CDR3 coding DNA: TGCAGCGTTGGTCGACTCAGCGGGAGAGAGACCCAGTACTTC.